A single sample is the source of the 10 T cell receptor beta chains below, sequenced in a study of blood T cell repertoires in COVID-19. Libraries were prepared by immunoSEQ multiplex PCR; TCRdb keeps only in-frame clonotypes and omits some of them. The table has roughly 90,000 clones, about nine tenths seen once. The sequenced material came from peripheral blood. The origin of the receptors is a human donor with active COVID-19. The donor label of this sample is uncertain.

The chain links TRBV3-1 (or the pseudogene TRBV3-2) to TRBJ1-2; TRBD1 matches 9 bases. Losses at the gene ends were 4 bases for V and 8 bases for J; bases not matched to a gene: 5. CDR1 is LGHDT, CDR2 YNNKEL, per germline (reference sequence). This CDR3 region has 13 residues. The CDR3 DNA follows: TGTGCCAGCAGCCTTCACAGGGGGCAAGGCTACACCTTC. It encodes CASSLHRGQGYTF.

V and J are TRBV10-3 and TRBJ1-4; D is unresolved. V lost 0 bases and J 11 bases, leaving 10 bases between the germline ends. The CDR3 has 13 amino acids. Germline CDR1 and CDR2: ENHRY and SYGVKD. The CDR3 sequence: CAISESSPQKLFF. The DNA of the CDR3 is TGTGCCATCAGTGAGTCTTCCCCCCAGAAACTGTTTTTT.

The V and J genes are TRBV28 and TRBJ1-5; D is undetermined. The CDR3 consists of 13 residues. Germline CDR1 is MDHEN and CDR2 is SYDVKM. The ends were cut back, 2 bases at V and 3 bases at J, with 5 bases in the middle. CDR3 in amino acids: CASSLPSNQPQHF. CDR3 bases: TGTGCCAGCAGTTTACCGTCCAATCAGCCCCAGCATTTT.

This clone has only one observation. V usage is TRBV25-1 and J usage is TRBJ2-1; D perhaps matches TRBD1 (5 bases). CDR1 is MGHDK, CDR2 SYGVNS, per germline. This CDR3 region has 17 residues. Trimming removed 0 bases at V and 7 bases at J, with 19 bases between. DNA for the CDR3: TGTGCCAGCAGTGAATATTTTGTTCAGGGAACCGGGAATGAGCAGTTCTTC. This encodes CASSEYFVQGTGNEQFF.

The chain carries TRBV3-1 (or the pseudogene TRBV3-2) and TRBJ2-1; 9 positions match TRBD2. The germline gives CDR1 LGHDT, CDR2 YNNKEL (reference sequence). The CDR3 length is 19 residues. Losses at the gene ends were 4 bases for V and 3 bases for J; bases not matched to a gene: 16. CDR3 region: CASSLPRGSGGTIYNEQFF. DNA of the CDR3: TGTGCCAGCAGCCTACCCAGGGGTAGCGGGGGCACTATCTACAATGAGCAGTTCTTC.

The chain uses TRBV4-3 and TRBJ2-7, with 7 bases aligning to TRBD1. Germline CDR1 reads LGHNA; CDR2 reads YSLEER. After removal of 0 bases from V and 5 bases from J, the junction contained 10 bases not matched to a gene. The CDR3 covers 16 residues. The CDR3, as DNA: TGCGCCAGCAGCCAAGACACCCGGGACAGTTCCGACGAGCAGTACTTC. Amino acid sequence: CASSQDTRDSSDEQYF.

The V and J genes are TRBV11-2 and TRBJ2-5, with TRBD2 matching over 11 bases. V lost 3 bases and J lost 3; bases outside the gene matches: 3. This CDR3 region has 15 residues. Germline assignment: CDR1 SGHAT and CDR2 FQNNGV. The CDR3: CASSLGGLAEETQYF. CDR3 in DNA: TGTGCCAGCAGCTTGGGGGGACTAGCGGAAGAGACCCAGTACTTC.

The genes are TRBV5-5 and TRBJ2-4; 9 bases are shared with TRBD2. The CDR3 covers 17 residues. Germline V gene lookup returns CDR1 SGHKS and CDR2 YYEKEE (reference sequence). Unmatched junction bases numbered 4, after V lost 0 bases and J lost 0 bases. The CDR3 region has the DNA TGTGCCAGCAGCTTGGGCGGGGGGGCAATAGCCAAAAACATTCAGTACTTC. Amino acids: CASSLGGGAIAKNIQYF. The full variable domain, rest sourced from reference TRBV5-5 and TRBJ2-4, is DAGVTQSPTHLIKTRGQQVTLRCSPISGHKSVSWYQQVLGQGPQFIFQYYEKEERGRGNFPDRFSARQFPNYSSELNVNALLLGDSALYLCASSLGGGAIAKNIQYFGAGTRLSVL.

The chain links TRBV10-2 to TRBJ2-3; 12 bases align to TRBD2. V was clipped by 6 bases and J by 1 base; unmatched bases: 2. The CDR3 extends over 15 amino acids. Germline CDR1 reads WSHSY; CDR2 reads SAAADI. The DNA of the CDR3 is TGCGCCAGCAGGACTAGCGGGGGCCGCACAGATACGCAGTATTTT. Translated: CASRTSGGRTDTQYF.

The rearrangement links TRBV10-3 to TRBJ1-4; TRBD1 might be the D (5 bases). Trimming left V 6 bases short and J 2 bases short, with 16 bases between. The CDR3 runs to 16 residues. Germline CDR1 is ENHRY and CDR2 is SYGVKD. CDR3 residues: CAISAQEGWTNEKLFF. For the CDR3, the DNA is TGTGCCATCAGCGCCCAGGAGGGGTGGACTAATGAAAAACTGTTTTTT.